These 21 T cell receptor beta chains came from one sample sequenced in a study of OX40 agonist ivuxolimab in advanced cancers. Sequencing was performed with immunoSEQ multiplex PCR; in TCRdb, only in-frame clones are kept and a portion is missing. Seen here are over 45,000 clones, roughly 80% observed once, and the top ten hold roughly 1.2%. Specimen: CD4+ or CD8+ T cells sorted from blood, collected in a trial of the OX40 agonist ivuxolimab. Every receptor here comes from an adult with an advanced solid tumor such as melanoma, head and neck, liver or kidney cancer.

The chain uses TRBV11-2 and TRBJ1-4; 9 bases align to TRBD1. The CDR3 length is 15 residues. The ends lost 5 bases at V and 4 bases at J; junction bases unmatched: 5. Germline lookup yields CDR1 SGHAT and CDR2 FQNNGV. This CDR3 is CASSPQTGGNEKLFF. CDR3 nucleotide sequence: TGTGCCAGCAGCCCGCAGACAGGGGGTAATGAAAAACTGTTTTTT.

This chain joins TRBV5-1 and TRBJ2-3; 7 bases line up with TRBD1. The V gene's germline CDR1 is SGHRS and CDR2 YFSETQ. Trimming took 0 bases from V and 6 from J; bases not matched to a gene: 4. The CDR3 extends over 14 amino acids. The CDR3 nucleotides read TGCGCCAGCAGCTTGGACAGGGGAGAGGATACGCAGTATTTT. It codes for CASSLDRGEDTQYF.

This clone was observed a handful of times. The chain uses TRBV14 and TRBJ2-7, with no clear D. Germline V gives CDR1 SGHDN, CDR2 FVKESK. V lost 5 bases and J 3 bases, leaving 5 bases between the germline ends. The CDR3 contains 11 residues. The CDR3 coding sequence is TGTGCCAGCAGCGCAAACTACGAGCAGTACTTC. Its translation is CASSANYEQYF.

This clone was seen a single time. The chain employs TRBV5-1 and TRBJ2-3; D is uncertain. The CDR3 length is 14 residues. Germline V gives CDR1 SGHRS, CDR2 YFSETQ. V lost 1 base and J 6 bases, leaving 12 bases between the germline ends. The CDR3 region has the DNA TGCGCCAGCAGCTTGAAACCAAGCTTGGATACGCAGTATTTT. The encoded protein is CASSLKPSLDTQYF. The full variable domain, its missing parts supplied by reference TRBV5-1 and TRBJ2-3, is KAGVTQTPRYLIKTRGQQVTLSCSPISGHRSVSWYQQTPGQGLQFLFEYFSETQRNKGNFPGRFSGRQFSNSRSEMNVSTLELGDSALYLCASSLKPSLDTQYFGPGTRLTVL.

A few counts support this clone. This sequence joins TRBV11-2 and TRBJ1-6; D gene unclear. Trimming cost V 5 bases and J 13 bases, with 12 bases left between them. Germline-derived CDR1 and CDR2 are SGHAT and FQNNGV. The CDR3 spans 12 residues. Written as DNA, the CDR3 is TGTGCCAGCAGCAGAGACCCGGGGCCCCTCCACTTT. This encodes CASSRDPGPLHF.

The V gene is TRBV12-2, the J gene TRBJ2-1; TRBD1, the table's D call, was not compared with the DNA. TRBV12-2 is annotated as a pseudogene. The CDR3 totals 15 residues. Written as DNA, the CDR3 is TGTGCAAGTCGCTTAGTGGTTCAGGGGGTTGGTGAGCAGTTCTTC. It translates to CASRLVVQGVGEQFF.

In this sample, this clone turned up a few times. The genes are TRBV2 and TRBJ2-3; 8 nucleotides match TRBD2. Germline CDR1 SNHLY, CDR2 FYNNEI. V was pared by 10 bases and J by 3 bases, with 3 bases of the junction left unmatched. The CDR3 spans 12 residues. In DNA form, the CDR3 reads TGTGCCACGGGGGGGACTACAGATACGCAGTATTTT. Residues: CATGGTTDTQYF.

The chain combines TRBV5-6 with TRBJ1-2, with 9 bases aligning to TRBD1. The V and J ends lost 3 bases and 4 bases, in that order; junction bases with no gene match: 4. CDR3 size: 14 residues. Germline V gene sequence: CDR1 SGHDT, CDR2 YYEEEE. The CDR3 spells CASSWGTGSYGYTF. Here the CDR3 DNA reads TGTGCCAGCAGCTGGGGGACAGGGAGCTATGGCTACACCTTC.

The chain carries TRBV21-1 and TRBJ2-7; the table calls TRBD2, which could not be checked here. TRBV21-1 has pseudogene status. The CDR3 sequence is 18 residues long. CDR3 sequence: CASSKSGLAGGAAYEQYF. CDR3 bases: TGTGCCAGCAGCAAAAGTGGACTAGCGGGGGGGGCCGCCTACGAGCAGTACTTC.

The J gene is TRBJ2-7, the V gene TRBV19, with D unclear. Trimming took off 4 bases at V and 0 bases at J, with 10 bases between the two ends. CDR1 is LNHDA and CDR2 is SQIVND in the germline V gene (reference sequence). The CDR3 contains 14 residues. CDR3 residues: CASSKGGLSYEQYF. The CDR3 region has the DNA TGTGCCAGTAGTAAAGGCGGCCTCTCCTACGAGCAGTACTTC.

This clone was counted only a few times. This chain uses TRBV7-3 with TRBJ2-3; D may be TRBD2 (6 bases). Looked up from germline, CDR1 is SGHTA and CDR2 is FQGTGA. V dropped 5 bases and J dropped 2 bases, with 14 bases sitting between them. CDR3 length equals 15 residues. The CDR3 DNA sequence: TGTGCCAGCAGCCCGGGACTTGCAAACACAGATACGCAGTATTTT. It codes for CASSPGLANTDTQYF. The full variable domain, its missing parts supplied by reference TRBV7-3 and TRBJ2-3, is GAGVSQTPSNKVTEKGKYVELRCDPISGHTALYWYRQSLGQGPEFLIYFQGTGAADDSGLPNDRFFAVRPEGSVSTLKIQRTERGDSAVYLCASSPGLANTDTQYFGPGTRLTVL.

The CDR3 is CASSIDAGGGPYNEQFF. The CDR3 nucleotides read TGTGCCAGTAGTATAGATGCGGGAGGTGGCCCCTACAATGAGCAGTTCTTC. V and J are TRBV19 and TRBJ2-1, with 8 bases lining up with TRBD2. Germline-derived CDR1 and CDR2 are LNHDA and SQIVND (reference sequence). The CDR3 loop spans 17 amino acids. V lost 0 bases, J lost 2 bases, and 6 bases stayed unmatched.

The rearrangement joins TRBV10-3 to TRBJ2-1; 7 nucleotides match TRBD2. V was clipped by 8 bases and J by 0 bases; unmatched bases: 4. The CDR3 runs 14 residues. Germline lookup yields CDR1 ENHRY and CDR2 SYGVKD. CDR3 loop: CAIGGGDSYNEQFF. CDR3 bases: TGTGCCATCGGGGGGGGTGACTCCTACAATGAGCAGTTCTTC.

This clone was seen once. The chain uses TRBV19 and TRBJ2-1, with TRBD1 matching over 7 bases. Germline assignment: CDR1 LNHDA and CDR2 SQIVND (reference sequence). This CDR3 is built from 14 residues. Germline trimming cut 6 bases from V and 6 bases from J; bases unmatched to any gene: 8. CDR3 coding DNA: TGTGCCAGTAGGGGACAGCTTAGGGGCAATGAGCAGTTCTTC. This translates into CASRGQLRGNEQFF.

This chain uses TRBV7-9 with TRBJ2-3; 10 nucleotides align to TRBD1. Germline loops: CDR1 SEHNR, CDR2 FQNEAQ (reference sequence). V trimming: 1 base; J trimming: 3 bases; junction bases outside the gene matches: 4. The CDR3 runs 16 residues. The CDR3 spells CASSLGGQGSTDTQYF. The CDR3 DNA reads as TGTGCCAGCAGCTTAGGGGGACAGGGGTCGACAGATACGCAGTATTTT.

The V and J genes are TRBV27 and TRBJ2-6, with D possibly matching TRBD1 (6 bases). The CDR3 runs 18 residues. Deletions cut 5 bases from V and 0 bases from J, with 17 bases between. Per germline, CDR1 MNHEY and CDR2 SMNVEV (reference sequence). The CDR3 nucleotides are TGTGCCAGCAGTGAAAAACAGGGATACAGCTCTGGGGCCAACGTCCTGACTTTC. As protein: CASSEKQGYSSGANVLTF.

The chain combines TRBV5-6 with TRBJ1-2, with TRBD1 matching 9 bases. CDR1 is SGHDT and CDR2 is YYEEEE in the germline V gene. The ends lost 3 bases at V and 4 bases at J; junction bases unmatched: 10. The CDR3 is made up of 16 amino acids. This CDR3 reads CASSYSGTGIFYGYTF. CDR3 nucleotides: TGTGCCAGCAGCTACTCCGGGACAGGGATTTTCTATGGCTACACCTTC.

The rearrangement links TRBV10-3 to TRBJ2-7, with 8 bases that match TRBD1. This CDR3 is built from 13 residues. J was trimmed by 2 bases and V by 8 bases; bases with no gene match: 5. CDR1 is ENHRY and CDR2 is SYGVKD in the germline V gene. The CDR3 protein is CAIGGQGPYEQYF. Here the CDR3 DNA reads TGTGCCATCGGTGGACAGGGCCCCTACGAGCAGTACTTC.

V is TRBV15 and J is TRBJ2-2; D unresolved. This CDR3 is built from 15 residues. Trimming stripped 4 bases from V and 0 bases from J, with 9 bases between. CDR1 is LNHNV, CDR2 YYDKDF, per germline (reference sequence). CDR3 sequence (DNA): TGTGCCACCAGCATCCGACCCCCGAACACCGGGGAGCTGTTTTTT. Encoded protein: CATSIRPPNTGELFF.

Note on this clone: This sample includes further DNA sequences coding for the same CDR3. V and J are TRBV18 and TRBJ1-4; D not resolved. The V end was cut by 2 bases, the J end by 0 bases, with 4 bases between. CDR3 length: 14 amino acids. Germline V CDR1 and CDR2: KGHSH, LQKENI. CDR3 in amino acids: CASSPETTNEKLFF. As DNA, the CDR3 is TGTGCCAGCTCACCAGAAACAACTAATGAAAAACTGTTTTTT.

The rearrangement uses TRBV7-8 and TRBJ1-1; D is unclear. Trimming removed 2 bases at V and 3 bases at J, with 13 bases between. CDR3 length: 15 residues. Germline CDR1 is SGHVS and CDR2 is FQNEAQ. This CDR3 reads CASSLMASRDTEAFF. DNA of the CDR3: TGTGCCAGCAGCTTAATGGCATCCCGGGACACTGAAGCTTTCTTT.